The text below deals with one T cell receptor beta chain. Its antigen is currently not known. No much larger clone is present one base from it, and per-base qualities are unavailable. These data belong to a study of graft-versus-host responses after intestinal transplantation (dated by TCRdb to the early 2020s). Study-wide context: The transplants that recipients got were multivisceral, liver-intestinal, or isolated intestinal. Anti-thymocyte globulin induction was given to all recipients, followed by maintenance tacrolimus and steroids for approximately three years. After intestinal transplantation, graft-versus-host and host-versus-graft alloreactive T cell clones in the graft, circulation and bone marrow were tracked using bulk TCR-beta CDR3 sequencing. To identify alloreactive clones, pre-transplant mixed lymphocyte reaction products were sequenced and compared with unstimulated pre-transplant donor and recipient T cells. Of the 20 to 25 intestinal transplant recipients enrolled in the cohort, one of whom was a retransplant, 3 patients without pretransplant specimens were excluded. A peak of at least 4% donor T cells among recipient peripheral blood mononuclear cells was the definition used for donor T cell macrochimerism. Rather than going through the commercial service, samples from a few later patients were sequenced in-house on an Illumina MiSeq and processed with MiXCR.

After transplant, bone marrow was aspirated from the posterior iliac crest or from another site chosen by the physician. General study outcomes and caveats: Peak levels of circulating GvH clones were associated with declines in HvG clones early after transplant. High GvH to HvG T cell clonal ratios were observed in the allografts of patients with donor T cell macrochimerism. GvH clones were detected in recipient bone marrow, and some of these GvH clones were observed earlier in ileal mucosa or blood, consistent with an intestinal mucosal origin. Conclusions were limited by the relatively low number and heterogeneity of intestinal transplant patients.

Libraries were made using the immunoSEQ multiplex PCR assay. High-throughput TCR-beta CDR3 sequencing of genomic DNA from most patients was performed by Adaptive Biotechnologies. Per the authors' processing: TCR sequencing data were retrieved from Adaptive's ImmunoSEQ software for around 18 patients, whereas three other patients were processed with MiXCR and VDJtools. CDR3 nucleotide sequences shared by donor and recipient were removed because the origin of these sequences could not be assigned. To be classed as alloreactive, a clone needed at least 2-fold expansion over unstimulated cells and a minimum CFSE-low frequency of 0.002% (template counts) or 0.001% (read counts). A clone was considered mappable if detected in the sequenced pre-transplant spleen, lymph node, or MLR CFSE-low populations of the donor or recipient. The cumulative frequency of alloreactive clones was calculated as a percentage of all sequences, weighted by copy number. Imported from immuneACCESS, the table was reduced by TCRdb to in-frame sequences with V and J called. These copies leave out some clones; in studies compared against another copy, an unresolved V gene accounts for under half, and the cause of the remainder is not known. V and J calls and clone size are copied from that table; D and trimming were computed from the DNA. In all, the sample holds some 70,000 clones, and 80% to 95% of those were seen once. The ten largest make up less than 8% of the sample.

The junction shows trimming of 9 bases on V and 0 bases on J, and the gene matches do not reach 11 bases of it. The germline V gene supplies CDR1 MRHNA and CDR2 SNTAGT. The CDR3 covers 17 residues, taking in both the cysteine and the phenylalanine. Only the CDR3 DNA stays, 51 bases, in frame from base 1. Sequences were derived from bone marrow, sampled roughly 110 weeks after intestinal transplantation. The TCR comes from a human patient who received an intestinal transplant, so some T cells may come from the graft donor. Here the chain combines TRBV6-4 and TRBJ1-6, with 7 bases matching TRBD1. The CDR3 here reads CARNRDRDLSYNSPLHF. The DNA reads TGTGCCAGGAACCGGGACAGAGATCTCTCCTATAATTCACCCCTCCACTTT.